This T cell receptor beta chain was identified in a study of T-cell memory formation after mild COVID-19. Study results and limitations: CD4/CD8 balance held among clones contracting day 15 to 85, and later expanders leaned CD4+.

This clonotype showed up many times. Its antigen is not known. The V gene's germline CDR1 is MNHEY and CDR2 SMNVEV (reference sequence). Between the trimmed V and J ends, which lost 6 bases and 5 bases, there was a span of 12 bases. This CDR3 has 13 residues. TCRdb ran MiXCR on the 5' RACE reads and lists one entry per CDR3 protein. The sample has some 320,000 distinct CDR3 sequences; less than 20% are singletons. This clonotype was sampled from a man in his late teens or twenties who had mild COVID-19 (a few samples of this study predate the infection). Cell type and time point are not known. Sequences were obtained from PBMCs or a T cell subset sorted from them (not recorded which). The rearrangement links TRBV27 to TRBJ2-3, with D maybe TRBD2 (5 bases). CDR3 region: CASRTSAGDTQYF. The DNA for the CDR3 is TGTGCCAGCAGAACTTCCGCGGGAGATACGCAGTATTTT.